These 21 T cell receptor beta chains were all obtained from the same sample, sequenced in a study of neurological immune-mediated disorders. Time point denoted: longitudinal time-point 2. TCRdb re-called the 5' RACE reads with MiXCR, one entry per CDR3 protein. The sample lists approximately 80,000 distinct CDR3 sequences, around 6% seen once, with over 6.5% in the top ten. Material: PBMCs. Every receptor here comes from a woman in her sixties with multiple sclerosis.

This clonotype has ten or more counts. The rearrangement uses TRBV20-1 and TRBJ2-5, with TRBD1 matching over 7 bases. V shed 5 bases and J 1 base; nucleotides not matched to a gene: 10. Germline CDR1 and CDR2: DFQATT and SNEGSKA (reference sequence). The CDR3 has 15 residues. CDR3 sequence: CSAGPGQASQETQYF. CDR3 coding DNA: TGCAGTGCTGGCCCCGGACAGGCCAGCCAAGAGACCCAGTACTTC.

On this clonotype: A much larger clone sits a single nucleotide away, making a read error possible. V gene TRBV20-1 combines with J gene TRBJ1-1; D remains unclear. This CDR3 is built from 14 residues. Germline lookup yields CDR1 DFQATT and CDR2 SNEGSKA (reference sequence). Deletions cut 0 bases from V and 6 bases from J, with 14 bases between. For the CDR3, the DNA is TGCAGTGCTAGAGAGGAGTCGGTTGGGTCTGAAGCTTTCTTT. Translation gives CSAREESVGSEAFF.

This clonotype was counted ten times or more. V usage is TRBV20-1 and J usage is TRBJ2-1; D is unclear. CDR1 is DFQATT, CDR2 SNEGSKA, per germline (reference sequence). CDR3 length equals 15 residues. V lost 2 bases and J 2 bases, leaving 13 bases between the germline ends. The CDR3 loop reads CSARPDNYPYNEQFF. In DNA form, the CDR3 reads TGCAGTGCTAGACCTGACAACTATCCCTACAATGAGCAGTTCTTC.

This clonotype was recorded at least ten times. The CDR3 reads CSASFWDPTF. CDR3 nucleotides: TGCAGTGCTAGTTTTTGGGACCCCACCTTC. The rearrangement uses TRBV20-1 and TRBJ1-2; D possibly corresponds to TRBD1 (5 bases). The V end was cut by 3 bases, the J end by 13 bases, with 12 bases between. CDR1 DFQATT and CDR2 SNEGSKA come from the germline V gene (reference sequence). The length of the CDR3 is 10 residues.

At least ten counts were recorded for this clonotype. This chain connects TRBV12-3 or TRBV12-4 to TRBJ1-1; no reliable D call. Trimming shortened V by 7 bases and J by 0 bases, and 12 bases separated the two germline ends. The CDR3 runs 14 residues. CDR3 amino acids: CASTPSPMNTEAFF. The CDR3 coding sequence is TGTGCCAGCACCCCCTCCCCCATGAACACTGAAGCTTTCTTT.

This clonotype showed up many times. This sequence joins TRBV20-1 and TRBJ2-5; perhaps D is TRBD1 or TRBD2 (6 bases each). The CDR3 is 15 residues long. Germline lookup yields CDR1 DFQATT and CDR2 SNEGSKA (reference sequence). V shed 1 base and J shed 5 bases, with 17 bases lying between them. In DNA form, the CDR3 reads TGCAGTGCTAGAGGGGGGGCAGGGGCTATGGAGACCCAGTACTTC. Protein product: CSARGGAGAMETQYF.

This clonotype was observed at least ten times. The rearrangement joins TRBV5-5 to TRBJ2-2; D is unclear. The CDR3 is 14 amino acids. V shed 5 bases and J shed 6 bases, with 14 bases lying between them. Germline CDR1 is SGHKS and CDR2 is YYEKEE (reference sequence). DNA for the CDR3: TGTGCCAGCAGGATGGAGCAGGTTCCCGGGGAGCTGTTTTTT. Translation: CASRMEQVPGELFF.

This clonotype was seen at least ten times. V is TRBV5-1 and J is TRBJ1-2; 7 bases are a match to TRBD1. The CDR3 length is 13 residues. Germline values: CDR1 SGHRS, CDR2 YFSETQ. The V and J ends lost 4 bases and 6 bases, in that order; junction bases with no gene match: 6. CDR3 loop: CASSPGTEDGYTF. The DNA for the CDR3 is TGCGCCAGCAGCCCCGGGACAGAGGATGGCTACACCTTC.

This clonotype occurred many times. The chain couples TRBV29-1 to TRBJ1-5; D is ambiguous. There are 12 residues in the CDR3. The germline CDR1 and CDR2 sequences are SQVTM and ANQGSEA. V was pared by 2 bases and J by 7 bases, with 9 bases between. CDR3 sequence (DNA): TGCAGCGTTGAATCGGCCGGACAGCCCCAGCATTTT. It specifies CSVESAGQPQHF.

This clonotype was found many times. V is TRBV20-1 and J is TRBJ2-1; 8 positions match TRBD1. The V and J ends lost 6 bases and 8 bases, in that order; junction bases with no gene match: 9. This CDR3 has 13 amino acids. Germline lookup yields CDR1 DFQATT and CDR2 SNEGSKA (reference sequence). DNA of the CDR3: TGCAGTGCCCACAAGGACAGGGCGGATGAGCAGTTCTTC. It codes for CSAHKDRADEQFF.

This clonotype was seen at least ten times. The chain employs TRBV20-1 and TRBJ2-6, with 9 bases fitting TRBD1. With 0 bases clipped from V and 4 bases from J, the junction kept 10 bases outside the gene matches. This CDR3 has 18 amino acids. CDR1 is DFQATT, CDR2 SNEGSKA, per germline (reference sequence). CDR3 amino acids: CSARDYRTGVAGANVLTF. CDR3 DNA sequence: TGCAGTGCTAGAGATTATAGGACAGGGGTGGCCGGGGCCAACGTCCTGACTTTC.

This clonotype was recorded many times. The rearrangement uses TRBV7-2 and TRBJ2-3, with a tentative D call TRBD2 (7 bases). The V end was cut by 6 bases, the J end by 1 base, with 14 bases between. This CDR3 is built from 15 residues. The V gene's germline CDR1 is SGHTA and CDR2 FQGNSA. In DNA form, the CDR3 reads TGTGCCAGCAGTCCCGCGGGGGCCCGCACAGATACGCAGTATTTT. It encodes CASSPAGARTDTQYF.

This clonotype was found many times. The rearrangement uses TRBV6-5 and TRBJ2-5; D remains unclear. The CDR3 is 12 residues long. Germline V gene lookup returns CDR1 MNHEY and CDR2 SVGAGI. V lost 0 bases and J lost 5, with 4 bases in between. The chain's CDR3 is CASSYSTETQYF. In nucleotides, the CDR3 is TGTGCCAGCAGTTACTCGACTGAGACCCAGTACTTC.

Many counts were recorded for this clonotype. This sequence joins TRBV12-3 or TRBV12-4 and TRBJ1-2, with D possibly being TRBD1 (6 bases). The CDR3 contains 12 residues. Trimming shortened V by 6 bases and J by 3 bases, and 8 bases separated the two germline ends. The CDR3 reads CASRGGDYGYTF. Here the CDR3 DNA reads TGTGCCAGCAGAGGGGGGGACTATGGCTACACCTTC.

This clonotype occurred once. The chain has TRBV29-1 and TRBJ2-2; D possibly corresponds to TRBD1 (6 bases). Trimming removed 6 bases from V and 10 bases from J, with 24 bases in between. The CDR3 totals 15 residues. The germline CDR1 and CDR2 sequences are SQVTM and ANQGSEA. Here the CDR3 DNA reads TGCAGCGTCAGAATTACAGGGCTTAACACCTTGGAGCTGTTTTTT. Translation gives CSVRITGLNTLELFF.

Ten or more counts support this clonotype. The V gene is TRBV20-1, the J gene TRBJ2-7; D remains unclear. This CDR3 spans 11 amino acids. V gave up 3 bases and J gave up 6 bases, with 9 bases separating them. Germline V lookup: CDR1 DFQATT, CDR2 SNEGSKA (reference sequence). DNA of the CDR3: TGCAGTGCTAGTCAGCTTCGCGAGCAGTACTTC. It encodes CSASQLREQYF.

This clonotype has at least ten counts. The rearrangement joins TRBV10-3 to TRBJ2-1; D unresolved. Germline V gene lookup returns CDR1 ENHRY and CDR2 SYGVKD. The CDR3 contains 11 residues. Trimming pared 6 bases from V and 4 bases from J, leaving 4 bases between. The DNA for the CDR3 is TGTGCCATCAGAGATTACAATGAGCAGTTCTTC. Protein: CAIRDYNEQFF.

This clonotype was picked up many times. The CDR3 loop is CASQGGYEQYF. The CDR3 bases are TGTGCCTCCCAGGGGGGCTACGAGCAGTACTTC. The V call is TRBV27, the J call TRBJ2-7; weak D call: TRBD1 (7 bases). Germline CDR1 MNHEY, CDR2 SMNVEV (reference sequence). The CDR3 runs 11 residues. V was shortened by 11 bases and J by 3 bases, with 11 bases between the two germline ends.

This clonotype was counted a single time. The junction differs from germline at one of its ends, possibly a read error. V is TRBV7-9 and J is TRBJ2-7; weak D call: TRBD2 (6 bases). The CDR3 has 13 amino acids. The V gene's germline CDR1 is SEHNR and CDR2 FQNEAQ (reference sequence). CDR3 nucleotide sequence: TGTGCCATCAGCCCCCGGGAGTCCTACGAGCAGTACTTC. Protein sequence: CAISPRESYEQYF. The full variable domain, its missing parts supplied by reference TRBV7-9 and TRBJ2-7, is DTGVSQNPRHKITKRGQNVTFRCDPISEHNRLYWYRQTLGQGPEFLTYFQNEAQLEKSRLLSDRFSAERPKGSFSTLEIQRTEQGDSAMYLCAISPRESYEQYFGPGTRLTVT.

The chain joins TRBV6-6 to TRBJ1-5; 7 positions match TRBD1. This CDR3 has 16 amino acids. V trimming: 4 bases; J trimming: 0 bases; junction bases outside the gene matches: 6. In germline, CDR1 is MNHNY, CDR2 SVGAGI (reference sequence). CDR3 nucleotides: TGTGCCAGCAGTTCGGGACAGCTTAGTAGCAATCAGCCCCAGCATTTT. Its translation is CASSSGQLSSNQPQHF.

CDR3 DNA: TGCAGTGCTAGCAAACAGAACGAAAACCTTAATTCACCCCTCCACTTT. Translating gives CSASKQNENLNSPLHF. The rearrangement joins TRBV20-1 to TRBJ1-6; D not certain. The CDR3 loop spans 16 amino acids. The germline V gene encodes CDR1 DFQATT and CDR2 SNEGSKA (reference sequence). V lost 3 bases and J lost 6, with 18 bases in between.